Following are 7 T cell receptor delta chains from one sample sequenced in a study of gamma-delta chains in newborns, infants, children. TCRdb reanalysed the reads with CATT. The data show roughly 2,000 delta-chain clones, roughly 1% seen once. Source material: blood. The source of these receptors is a child who was a newborn, infant or young child, either healthy, febrile or measles-vaccinated (not recorded which).

This clone was seen a few times. With a much larger clone just one base away, this may be a read error. Other DNA sequences of this sample code for an identical CDR3. The chain combines TRDV2 with TRDJ3; 9 nucleotides align to TRDD3. The CDR3 contains 16 residues. Germline V CDR1 and CDR2: GEAIGNYY, EKD. CDR3 in DNA: TGTGCCTGTGACACCCTGGGGGATTGGGACACCCGGCAGATGTTTTTC. This sequence encodes CACDTLGDWDTRQMFF.

Comment on this clone: TCRdb's entry gives the protein of a much larger clone, which mismatches this DNA's translation at residue 6, likely from a read error; the protein reported here is translated from the DNA. This rearrangement joins TRDV2 to TRDJ3, with TRDD3 matching over 9 bases. Germline values: CDR1 GEAIGNYY, CDR2 EKD. This CDR3 comprises 18 residues. V shed 0 bases and J 0 bases; nucleotides not matched to a gene: 2. For the CDR3, the DNA is TGTGCCTGTGACACCTGGGGATACGCCTCCTGGGACACCCGACAGATGTTTTTC. This gives the protein CACDTWGYASWDTRQMFF.

As concerns this clone: This DNA translates differently at residue 3 from the TCRdb protein, which is that of a much larger clone; a read error is likely, and the protein shown is the DNA's own translation. The chain recombines TRDV2 with TRDJ3; D unclear. This CDR3 has 19 amino acids. Germline V gene lookup returns CDR1 GEAIGNYY and CDR2 EKD. The CDR3 nucleotides read TGTGCCCGTGACACCGTAGCATTCCGAAGCTCCTGGGACACCCGACAGATGTTTTTC. Translating it yields CARDTVAFRSSWDTRQMFF.

Turning to this clone: The TCRdb protein comes from a much larger clone and disagrees with this DNA's translation at residue 13, likely due to a read error; the protein given here is derived from the DNA. The chain couples TRDV2 to TRDJ3; 10 bases line up with TRDD3. The V gene's germline CDR1 is GEAIGNYY and CDR2 EKD. The CDR3 extends over 18 amino acids. The chain's CDR3 is CACDLAGGYVWDARQMFF. CDR3 nucleotides: TGTGCCTGTGACCTGGCCGGGGGATACGTCTGGGACGCCCGACAGATGTTTTTC.

For this clone: A much larger clone sits a single nucleotide away, making a read error possible. The V and J genes are TRDV1 and TRDJ2, with 10 bases that match TRDD3. Germline loops: CDR1 TSWWSYY, CDR2 QGS. V trimming: 4 bases; J trimming: 2 bases; junction bases outside the gene matches: 25. The CDR3 extends over 23 amino acids. The CDR3 loop reads CALGGLGGSYNVLGDPLTAQLFF. In nucleotides, the CDR3 is TGTGCTCTTGGGGGACTAGGGGGTTCCTACAACGTACTGGGGGATCCATTGACAGCACAACTCTTCTTT.

With respect to this clone: A much bigger clone sits one base away, suggesting this may be a read error. J is TRDJ3 and V is TRDV2; 12 bases map to TRDD3. The CDR3 loop spans 21 amino acids. Looked up from germline, CDR1 is GEAIGNYY and CDR2 is EKD. The trim removed 1 base at V and 0 bases at J, leaving 9 bases unmatched. The CDR3 region has the DNA TGTGCCTGTGACACTGTACTGGGGGATACCGCGTGCTCCTGGGACACCCGACAGATGTTTTTC. This sequence encodes CACDTVLGDTACSWDTRQMFF.

This clone is termed medium-sized. In the same sample, other DNA sequences code for this CDR3. V is TRDV2 and J is TRDJ1, with a tentative D call TRDD3 (6 bases). The CDR3 totals 15 residues. Deletions cut 3 bases from V and 1 base from J, with 14 bases between. The germline V gene has CDR1 GEAIGNYY and CDR2 EKD. The CDR3, as DNA: TGTGCCTGTGACGCTTGGGGGTCAAGCACCGATAAACTCATCTTT. Protein sequence: CACDAWGSSTDKLIF.